This is a list of T cell receptor beta chains from one sample in a study of T cell responses to AZD1222 COVID-19 vaccine. Libraries were prepared by immunoSEQ multiplex PCR; TCRdb keeps only in-frame clonotypes and omits some of them. The data contain under 80,000 clones, approximately 79% of them singletons. The input for sequencing was peripheral blood, taken on day 0 of MenACWY control vaccination. Receptors were obtained from an adult in good health. Each CDR3 is given with its conserved first and last residue. The D gene is left open where the match is weak. Size values are once, few and many counts, or a class for expanded clones, and some rows have none.

cdr3_nt cdr3_aa j_call clone_size d_call v_call
TGTGCCAGCAGTACGACAGGGGGCACTGAAGCTTTCTTT CASSTTGGTEAFF TRBJ1-1 NA TRBD1 TRBV12-3/TRBV12-4
TGTGCCAGCAGCCGACAAGCAGGGCGGAGTAGCAGTGAGCAGTTCTTC CASSRQAGRSSSEQFF TRBJ2-1 NA NA TRBV3-1/TRBV3-2
TGTGCCTGGAGAGGGGCCAGTAATAATTCACCCCTCCACTTT CAWRGASNNSPLHF TRBJ1-6 NA NA TRBV30
TGTGCCAGCAGTTTTAGGGGGGGGCGTAAGGCCATTCAGTACTTC CASSFRGGRKAIQYF TRBJ2-4 NA NA TRBV28
TGTGCCAGCAGTGGGTCGACAGGTTTTAATGGACCCCAGCATTTT CASSGSTGFNGPQHF TRBJ1-5 NA NA TRBV6-2/TRBV6-3
TGCGCCAGCAGTCAATCTGGCCCCCTTCCAAACACCGGGGAGCTGTTTTTT CASSQSGPLPNTGELFF TRBJ2-2 NA NA TRBV23-1
TGTGCCAGCAGTCATGAGGGACAGGGGCATCAGCCCCAGCATTTT CASSHEGQGHQPQHF TRBJ1-5 NA TRBD1 TRBV6-5
TGTGCCAGCAGTGAATGGTCCGGGACAGATAGCAATCAGCCCCAGCATTTT CASSEWSGTDSNQPQHF TRBJ1-5 NA TRBD1 TRBV2
TGCGCCAGCAGCCAAGCAGGGGCAGGGAGGCGATCTGGAAACACCATATATTTT CASSQAGAGRRSGNTIYF TRBJ1-3 NA NA TRBV4-1
TGTGCCAGCAGTATAGACAGGGGGTCCGAGCAGTACTTC CASSIDRGSEQYF TRBJ2-7 NA TRBD1 TRBV27
TGTGCCTGGAGTTCCGGGACGGCCTATGAAAAACTGTTTTTT CAWSSGTAYEKLFF TRBJ1-4 NA NA TRBV30
TGTGCCAGCAGTGTAGGACAGGGTGGGGCCAACGTCCTGACTTTC CASSVGQGGANVLTF TRBJ2-6 NA TRBD1 TRBV2
TGTGCCTGGAGTCGGGGAGCTAACTATGGCTACACCTTC CAWSRGANYGYTF TRBJ1-2 few NA TRBV30